A single sample is the source of the 2 T cell receptor beta chains below, sequenced in a study of neurological immune-mediated disorders. Each CDR3 protein gets one entry after TCRdb re-called the 5' RACE reads with MiXCR. The repertoire holds more than 75,000 distinct CDR3 sequences, around 3.5% seen once, with 2.5% to 3% in the top ten. Sequenced input: PBMCs. All receptors come from a woman in her 50s with multiple sclerosis.

Many counts were recorded for this clonotype. The chain joins TRBV9 to TRBJ2-7; 9 positions match TRBD1. The CDR3 spans 15 residues. In germline, CDR1 is SGDLS, CDR2 YYNGEE. The J segment lost 0 bases and the V segment lost 0 bases, leaving 1 base of the junction unmatched. Written as DNA, the CDR3 is TGTGCCAGCAGCGTAGGGGACAGGGCCTCCTACGAGCAGTACTTC. The encoded protein is CASSVGDRASYEQYF.

This clonotype was seen repeatedly, ten times or more. The gene calls are TRBV20-1 and TRBJ2-7; 8 bases agree with TRBD1. The CDR3 spans 14 residues. CDR1 and CDR2 (germline): DFQATT, SNEGSKA (reference sequence). With V trimmed by 5 bases and J by 7 bases, 13 bases remained unmatched. DNA for the CDR3: TGCAGTGCTCAGACACGGGTACAGGGGGATGAGCAGTACTTC. It is translated as CSAQTRVQGDEQYF.